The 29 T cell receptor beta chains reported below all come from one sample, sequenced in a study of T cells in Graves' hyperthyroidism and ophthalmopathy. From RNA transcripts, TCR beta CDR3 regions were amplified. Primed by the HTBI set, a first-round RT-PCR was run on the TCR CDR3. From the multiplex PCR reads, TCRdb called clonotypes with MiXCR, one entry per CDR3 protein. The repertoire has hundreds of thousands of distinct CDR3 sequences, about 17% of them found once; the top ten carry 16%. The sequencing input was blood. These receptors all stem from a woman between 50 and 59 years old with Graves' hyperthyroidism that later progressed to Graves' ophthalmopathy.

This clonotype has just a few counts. CDR3 residues: CASSSHRPRGGSGANVLTF. Here the CDR3 DNA reads TGTGCCAGCAGCTCACATAGACCCCGGGGGGGGTCCGGGGCCAACGTCCTGACTTTC. The chain recombines TRBV7-9 with TRBJ2-6, with 8 bases aligning to TRBD2. The germline V gene encodes CDR1 SEHNR and CDR2 FQNEAQ (reference sequence). The CDR3 covers 19 residues. After removal of 4 bases from V and 4 bases from J, the junction contained 15 bases not matched to a gene.

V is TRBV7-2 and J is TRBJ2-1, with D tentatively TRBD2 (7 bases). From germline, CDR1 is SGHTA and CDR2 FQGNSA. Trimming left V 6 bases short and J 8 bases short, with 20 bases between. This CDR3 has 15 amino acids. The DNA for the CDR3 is TGTGCCAGCAGTTTTAAACGGGGGGCTGCGGATGAGCAGTTCTTC. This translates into CASSFKRGAADEQFF.

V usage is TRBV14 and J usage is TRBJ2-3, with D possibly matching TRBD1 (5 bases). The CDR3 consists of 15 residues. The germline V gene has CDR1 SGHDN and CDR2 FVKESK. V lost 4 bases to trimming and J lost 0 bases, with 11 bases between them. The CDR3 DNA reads TGTGCCAGCAGCCTGGGGCGTTCTAGCACAGATACGCAGTATTTT. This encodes CASSLGRSSTDTQYF.

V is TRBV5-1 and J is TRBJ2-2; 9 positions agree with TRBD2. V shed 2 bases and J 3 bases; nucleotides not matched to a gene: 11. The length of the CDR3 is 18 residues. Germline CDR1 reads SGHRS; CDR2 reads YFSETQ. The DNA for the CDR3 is TGCGCCAGCAGCTTTTTCCCTAGCGGGGAAATTGACACCGGGGAGCTGTTTTTT. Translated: CASSFFPSGEIDTGELFF.

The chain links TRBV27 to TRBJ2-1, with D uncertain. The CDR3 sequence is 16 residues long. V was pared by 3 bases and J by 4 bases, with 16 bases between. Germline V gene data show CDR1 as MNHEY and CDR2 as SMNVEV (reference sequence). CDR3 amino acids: CASSFDSTLEYNEQFF. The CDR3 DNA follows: TGTGCCAGCAGTTTTGACTCGACGCTGGAGTACAATGAGCAGTTCTTC.

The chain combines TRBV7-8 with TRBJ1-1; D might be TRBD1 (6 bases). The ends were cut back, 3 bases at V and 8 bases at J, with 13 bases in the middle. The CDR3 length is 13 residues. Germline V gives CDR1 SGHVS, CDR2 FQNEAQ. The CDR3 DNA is TGTGCCAGCAGCTTTGAGGGGGGTATGGAAGCTTTCTTT. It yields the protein CASSFEGGMEAFF.

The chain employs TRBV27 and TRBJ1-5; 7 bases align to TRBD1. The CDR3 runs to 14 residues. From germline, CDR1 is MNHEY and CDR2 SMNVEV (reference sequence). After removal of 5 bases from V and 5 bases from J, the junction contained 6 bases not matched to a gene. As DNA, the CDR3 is TGTGCCAGCAGTGTTCGGGACAGTGATCAGCCCCAGCATTTT. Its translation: CASSVRDSDQPQHF.

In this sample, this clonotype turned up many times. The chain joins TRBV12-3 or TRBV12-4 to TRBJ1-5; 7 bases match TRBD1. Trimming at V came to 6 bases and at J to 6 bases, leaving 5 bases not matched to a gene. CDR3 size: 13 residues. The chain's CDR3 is CASRPGGGQPQHF. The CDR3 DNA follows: TGTGCCAGCAGACCAGGGGGAGGTCAGCCCCAGCATTTT.

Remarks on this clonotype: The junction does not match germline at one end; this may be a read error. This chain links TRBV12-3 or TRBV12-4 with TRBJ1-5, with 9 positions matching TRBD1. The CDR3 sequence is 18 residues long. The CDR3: CASSLPGQGLPSNQPRHF. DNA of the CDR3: TGTGCCAGCAGTTTACCGGGACAGGGTCTCCCGAGCAATCAGCCCCGGCATTTT.

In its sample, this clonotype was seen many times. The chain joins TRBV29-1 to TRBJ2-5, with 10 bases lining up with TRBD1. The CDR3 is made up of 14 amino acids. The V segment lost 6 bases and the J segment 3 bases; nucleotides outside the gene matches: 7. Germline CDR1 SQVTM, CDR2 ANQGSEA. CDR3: CSVGPGTGEETQYF. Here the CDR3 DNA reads TGCAGCGTAGGGCCCGGGACAGGGGAAGAGACCCAGTACTTC.

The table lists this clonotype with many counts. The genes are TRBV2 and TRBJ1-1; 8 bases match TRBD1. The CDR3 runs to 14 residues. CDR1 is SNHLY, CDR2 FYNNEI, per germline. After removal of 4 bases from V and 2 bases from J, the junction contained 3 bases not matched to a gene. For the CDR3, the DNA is TGTGCCAGCAGTGCCCAGGGGGCCAACACTGAAGCTTTCTTT. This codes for CASSAQGANTEAFF.

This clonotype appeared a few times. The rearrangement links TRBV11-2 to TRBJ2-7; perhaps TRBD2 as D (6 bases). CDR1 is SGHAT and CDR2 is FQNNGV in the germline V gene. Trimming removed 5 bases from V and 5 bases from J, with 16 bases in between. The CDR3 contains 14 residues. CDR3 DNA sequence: TGTGCCAGCAGCCTCTCAATTGGACTAAACGAGCAGTACTTC. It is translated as CASSLSIGLNEQYF.

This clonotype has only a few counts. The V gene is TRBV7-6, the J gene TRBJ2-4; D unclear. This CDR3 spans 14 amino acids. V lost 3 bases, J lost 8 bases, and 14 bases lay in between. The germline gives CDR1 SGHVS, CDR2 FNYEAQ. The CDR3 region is CASSLSAASDIQYF. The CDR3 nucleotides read TGTGCCAGCAGCTTGTCGGCGGCCTCGGACATTCAGTACTTC.

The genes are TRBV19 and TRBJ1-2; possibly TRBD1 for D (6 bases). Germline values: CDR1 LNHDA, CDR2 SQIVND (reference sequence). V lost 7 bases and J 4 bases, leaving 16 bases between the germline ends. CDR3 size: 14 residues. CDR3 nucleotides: TGTGCCAGTAAAGGGACAACCAAGTTCTATGGCTACACCTTC. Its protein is CASKGTTKFYGYTF.

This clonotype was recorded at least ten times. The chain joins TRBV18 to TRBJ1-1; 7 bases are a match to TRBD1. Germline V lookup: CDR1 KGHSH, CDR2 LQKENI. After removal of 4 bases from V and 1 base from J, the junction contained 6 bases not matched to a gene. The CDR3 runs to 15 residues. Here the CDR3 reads CASSQTGTENTEAFF. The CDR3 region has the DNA TGTGCCAGCTCACAAACCGGGACAGAGAACACTGAAGCTTTCTTT.

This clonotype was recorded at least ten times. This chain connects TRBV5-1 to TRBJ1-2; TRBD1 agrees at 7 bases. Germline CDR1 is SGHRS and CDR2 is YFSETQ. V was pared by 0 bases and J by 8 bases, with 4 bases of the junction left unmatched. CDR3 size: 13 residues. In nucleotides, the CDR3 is TGCGCCAGCAGCTTGGAGGGGGCGCAGGGCTACACCTTC. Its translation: CASSLEGAQGYTF.

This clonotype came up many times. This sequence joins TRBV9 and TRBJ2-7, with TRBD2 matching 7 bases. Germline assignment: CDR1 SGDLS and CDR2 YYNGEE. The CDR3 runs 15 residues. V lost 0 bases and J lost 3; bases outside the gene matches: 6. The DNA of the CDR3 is TGTGCCAGCAGCGTAGTAGGAGGGGAGGGCTACGAGCAGTACTTC. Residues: CASSVVGGEGYEQYF.

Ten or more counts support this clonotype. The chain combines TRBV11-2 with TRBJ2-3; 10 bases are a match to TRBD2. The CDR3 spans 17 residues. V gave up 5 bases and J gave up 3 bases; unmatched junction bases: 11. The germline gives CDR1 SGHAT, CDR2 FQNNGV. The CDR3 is CASSLRSSGGQTDTQYF. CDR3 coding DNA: TGTGCCAGCAGCCTTCGATCTAGCGGGGGACAGACAGATACGCAGTATTTT. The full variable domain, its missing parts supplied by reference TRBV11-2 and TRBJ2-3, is EAGVAQSPRYKIIEKRQSVAFWCNPISGHATLYWYQQILGQGPKLLIQFQNNGVVDDSQLPKDRFSAERLKGVDSTLKIQPAKLEDSAVYLCASSLRSSGGQTDTQYFGPGTRLTVL.

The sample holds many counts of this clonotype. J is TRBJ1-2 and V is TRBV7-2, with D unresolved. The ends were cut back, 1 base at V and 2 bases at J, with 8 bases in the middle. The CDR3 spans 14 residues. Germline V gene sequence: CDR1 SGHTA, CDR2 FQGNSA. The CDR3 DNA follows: TGTGCCAGCAGCTTAGATGGAGTGAACTATGGCTACACCTTC. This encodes CASSLDGVNYGYTF.

In DNA, the CDR3 is TGCAGCGTTGAAACCATAGCGGGGGATTCCTACAATGAGCAGTTCTTC. It encodes CSVETIAGDSYNEQFF. This sequence joins TRBV29-1 and TRBJ2-1, with 9 bases aligning to TRBD2. Trimming removed 2 bases from V and 1 base from J; junction bases left unmatched: 6. The germline V gene encodes CDR1 SQVTM and CDR2 ANQGSEA. The CDR3 runs to 16 residues.

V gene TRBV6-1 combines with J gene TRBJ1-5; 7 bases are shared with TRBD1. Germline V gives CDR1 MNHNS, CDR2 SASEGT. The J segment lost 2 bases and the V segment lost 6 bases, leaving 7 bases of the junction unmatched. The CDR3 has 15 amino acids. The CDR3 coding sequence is TGTGCCAGCAGCAGACAGGGTAACGGCAATCAGCCCCAGCATTTT. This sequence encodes CASSRQGNGNQPQHF.

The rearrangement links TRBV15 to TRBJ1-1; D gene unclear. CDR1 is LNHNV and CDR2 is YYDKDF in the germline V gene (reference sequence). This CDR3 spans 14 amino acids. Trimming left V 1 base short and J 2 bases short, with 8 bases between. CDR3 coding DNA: TGTGCCACCAGCAGAGTACAGATCAACACTGAAGCTTTCTTT. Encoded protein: CATSRVQINTEAFF.

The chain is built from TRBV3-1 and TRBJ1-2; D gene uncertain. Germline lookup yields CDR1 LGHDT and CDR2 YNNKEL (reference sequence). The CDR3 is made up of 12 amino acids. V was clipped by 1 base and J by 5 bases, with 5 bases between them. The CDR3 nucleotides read TGTGCCAGCAGCCAAGCCTTTTATGGCTACACCTTC. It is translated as CASSQAFYGYTF.

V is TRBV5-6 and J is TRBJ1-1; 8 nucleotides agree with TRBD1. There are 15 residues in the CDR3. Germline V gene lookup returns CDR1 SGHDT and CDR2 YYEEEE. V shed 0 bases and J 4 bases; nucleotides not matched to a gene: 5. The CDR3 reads CASSLAYTGGTEAFF. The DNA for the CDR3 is TGTGCCAGCAGCTTGGCCTACACAGGGGGCACTGAAGCTTTCTTT.

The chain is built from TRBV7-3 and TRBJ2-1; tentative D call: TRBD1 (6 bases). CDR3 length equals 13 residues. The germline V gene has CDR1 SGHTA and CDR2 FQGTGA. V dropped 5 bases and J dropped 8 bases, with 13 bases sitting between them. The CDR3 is CASSAITGYEQFF. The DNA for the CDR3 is TGTGCCAGCAGCGCTATCACAGGGTATGAGCAGTTCTTC. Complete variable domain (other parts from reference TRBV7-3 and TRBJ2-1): GAGVSQTPSNKVTEKGKYVELRCDPISGHTALYWYRQSLGQGPEFLIYFQGTGAADDSGLPNDRFFAVRPEGSVSTLKIQRTERGDSAVYLCASSAITGYEQFFGPGTRLTVL.

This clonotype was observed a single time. CDR3 nucleotides: TGCGCCAGCAGCCTTAGCGGGGCCATCTCCTACGAGCAGTACTTC. This encodes CASSLSGAISYEQYF. The genes are TRBV10-1 and TRBJ2-7, with 8 bases fitting TRBD2. Germline CDR1 and CDR2: WNHNN and SYGVQD (reference sequence). V was pared by 6 bases and J by 0 bases, with 7 bases of the junction left unmatched. The CDR3 loop spans 15 amino acids.

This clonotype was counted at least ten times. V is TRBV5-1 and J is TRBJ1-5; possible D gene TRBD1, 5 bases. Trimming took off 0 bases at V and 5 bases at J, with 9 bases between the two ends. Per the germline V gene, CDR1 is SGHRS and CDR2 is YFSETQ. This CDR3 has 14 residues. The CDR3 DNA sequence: TGCGCCAGCAGCTTGGCCCAGGGAGATCAGCCCCAGCATTTT. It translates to CASSLAQGDQPQHF.

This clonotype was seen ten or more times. CDR3 region: CASSLSGSTEAFF. The CDR3 coding sequence is TGTGCCAGCAGCTTGTCGGGAAGCACTGAAGCTTTCTTT. The rearrangement links TRBV11-3 to TRBJ1-1; D not certain. This CDR3 region has 13 residues. The germline V and J ends were trimmed by 3 bases and 4 bases, with 9 bases remaining between them. Germline CDR1 is SGHNT and CDR2 is YENEEA.

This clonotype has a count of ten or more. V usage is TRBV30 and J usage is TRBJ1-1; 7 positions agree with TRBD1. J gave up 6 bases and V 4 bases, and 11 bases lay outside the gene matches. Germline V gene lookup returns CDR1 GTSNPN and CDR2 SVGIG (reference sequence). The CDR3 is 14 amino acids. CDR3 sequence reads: CAWTGGFQGAEAFF. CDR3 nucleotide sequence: TGTGCCTGGACTGGGGGCTTTCAGGGGGCTGAAGCTTTCTTT. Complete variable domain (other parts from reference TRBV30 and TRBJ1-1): SQTIHQWPATLVQPVGSPLSLECTVEGTSNPNLYWYRQAAGRGLQLLFYSVGIGQISSEVPQNLSASRPQDRQFILSSKKLLLSDSGFYLCAWTGGFQGAEAFFGQGTRLTVV.